This is a list of T cell receptor beta chains from one sample in a study of cytomegalovirus exposure and HLA in healthy donors. Produced via immunoSEQ multiplex PCR; TCRdb's table is partial and in-frame only. The sample consists of 150,000 to 200,000 clones, roughly 72% of them appearing once. The material sequenced was PBMCs. The source of these receptors is a woman in her 30s in good health and CMV-seropositive. CDR3s include the opening cysteine and the closing phenylalanine or tryptophan. D genes are given only for firm matches. Clone size is stated in some rows and not others, as once, few, many or a class when expanded.

j_gene | d_gene | v_gene | abundance | CDR3aa | CDR3nt
TRBJ2-7 | TRBD1 | TRBV5-1 | . | CASSLRQGVDEQYF | TGCGCCAGCAGCTTGCGTCAGGGGGTCGACGAGCAGTACTTC
TRBJ2-3 | TRBD1 | TRBV5-1 | . | CASKEAPSGQGSDTQYF | TGCGCCAGCAAGGAAGCTCCATCGGGACAGGGCTCAGATACGCAGTATTTT
TRBJ2-7 | TRBD1 | TRBV28 | . | CASSPGQGAVSYEQYF | TGTGCCAGCAGTCCTGGACAGGGGGCCGTCTCCTACGAGCAGTACTTC
TRBJ2-3 | TRBD1 | TRBV10-1 | . | CASSRTGTGFGTDTQYF | TGCGCCAGCAGTAGGACCGGGACAGGTTTCGGCACAGATACGCAGTATTTT
TRBJ2-7 | . | TRBV7-8 | . | CASSQPGSSEQYF | TGTGCCAGCAGCCAACCGGGTAGCAGCGAGCAGTACTTC
TRBJ2-7 | TRBD2 | TRBV18 | . | CASSPGIAGDVEQYF | TGTGCCAGCTCACCCGGGATAGCGGGAGATGTCGAGCAGTACTTC
TRBJ1-2 | . | TRBV12-5 | . | CASGLSPHNYGYTF | TGTGCTAGTGGTTTGTCCCCCCATAACTATGGCTACACCTTC
TRBJ1-5 | TRBD1 | TRBV27 | . | CASSLPVDRGENSNQPQHF | TGTGCCAGCAGTTTACCAGTGGACAGGGGGGAGAATAGCAATCAGCCCCAGCATTTT
TRBJ2-7 | . | TRBV4-1 | . | CASSQVGGREQYF | TGCGCCAGCAGCCAAGTGGGTGGGAGGGAGCAGTACTTC
TRBJ1-1 | . | TRBV7-2 | . | CASSLGGGLRGTEAFF | TGTGCCAGCAGCTTAGGAGGCGGCCTACGAGGTACTGAAGCTTTCTTT
TRBJ2-7 | TRBD1 | TRBV4-3 | few | CASSHRTGPPYEQYF | TGCGCCAGCAGCCACCGGACAGGGCCCCCTTACGAGCAGTACTTC
TRBJ2-1 | TRBD2 | TRBV6-5 | . | CASRQNSGSYNEQFF | TGTGCCAGCAGACAGAATAGCGGGAGCTACAATGAGCAGTTCTTC
TRBJ1-6 | . | TRBV4-3 | once | CASSRSRVVGSPLHF | TGCGCCAGCAGCCGCAGCAGGGTAGTTGGGTCACCCCTCCACTTT
TRBJ2-7 | . | TRBV15 | . | CATSRAGPYEQYF | TGTGCCACCAGCAGAGCAGGTCCCTACGAGCAGTACTTC
TRBJ2-5 | TRBD2 | TRBV9 | . | CASSFTSAETQYF | TGTGCCAGCAGCTTCACTAGCGCGGAGACCCAGTACTTC
TRBJ2-3 | . | TRBV10-3 | . | CAISDRRDSTTDTQYF | TGTGCCATCAGCGATCGCCGGGACTCTACGACAGATACGCAGTATTTT
TRBJ2-7 | TRBD2 | TRBV5-1 | . | CASSLAAGAHYEQYF | TGCGCCAGCAGCTTGGCAGCGGGAGCTCACTACGAGCAGTACTTC
TRBJ2-1 | . | TRBV5-1 | few | CASSLQGINEQFF | TGCGCCAGCAGCCTCCAGGGGATCAATGAGCAGTTCTTC
TRBJ2-1 | TRBD2 | TRBV7-2 | . | CASSSGLAGGPYNEQFF | TGTGCCAGCAGCTCAGGACTAGCGGGAGGGCCCTACAATGAGCAGTTCTTC
TRBJ2-1 | . | TRBV30 | . | CAWNRLGEDNEQFF | TGTGCCTGGAACCGACTAGGGGAGGACAATGAGCAGTTCTTC
TRBJ2-2 | . | TRBV9 | . | CASSVGASANPGELFF | TGTGCCAGCAGCGTAGGGGCGTCAGCTAACCCCGGGGAGCTGTTTTTT
TRBJ2-5 | . | TRBV7-9 | . | CASSLESEETQYF | TGTGCCAGCAGCTTAGAATCAGAAGAGACCCAGTACTTC
TRBJ2-7 | TRBD2 | TRBV11-2 | . | CASSFGEAGSHEQYF | TGTGCCAGCAGCTTTGGAGAAGCGGGAAGTCACGAGCAGTACTTC
TRBJ1-2 | . | TRBV18 | . | CASSPPGQLANYGYTF | TGTGCCAGCTCACCCCCCGGACAGCTCGCGAACTATGGCTACACCTTC
TRBJ1-3 | . | TRBV7-9 | . | CASSPSGIGNTIYF | TGTGCCAGCTCCCCGTCGGGGATCGGAAACACCATATATTTT
TRBJ1-6 | TRBD1 | TRBV2 | . | CASTGGSNSPLHF | TGTGCCAGCACAGGGGGCTCTAATTCACCCCTCCACTTT
TRBJ2-3 | TRBD2 | TRBV5-4 | . | CASSLGLAGLTDTQYF | TGTGCCAGCAGCTTGGGACTAGCGGGCCTCACAGATACGCAGTATTTT
TRBJ1-4 | TRBD1 | TRBV27 | . | CASSPYRGQVEKLFF | TGTGCCAGCAGTCCCTACAGGGGGCAGGTTGAAAAACTGTTTTTT
TRBJ1-1 | . | TRBV30 | . | CAWMGGGKTEAFF | TGTGCCTGGATGGGGGGGGGTAAGACTGAAGCTTTCTTT
TRBJ1-2 | TRBD1 | TRBV18 | . | CASSQKGAGVGYTF | TGTGCCAGCTCCCAAAAGGGGGCAGGGGTCGGCTACACCTTC
TRBJ1-3 | TRBD1 | TRBV9 | . | CASSVTPQGGVGNTIYF | TGTGCCAGCAGCGTCACCCCCCAGGGGGGTGTGGGAAACACCATATATTTT
TRBJ1-3 | TRBD1 | TRBV5-4 | . | CASSPGDRGFLSGNTIYF | TGTGCCAGCAGCCCCGGGGACAGGGGGTTCCTCTCTGGAAACACCATATATTTT
TRBJ2-7 | . | TRBV9 | once | CASSVAHSAAYEQYF | TGTGCCAGCAGCGTAGCCCACTCCGCGGCCTACGAGCAGTACTTC
TRBJ2-7 | . | TRBV30 | . | CAWSGDRPHEQYF | TGTGCCTGGAGTGGCGACAGGCCCCACGAGCAGTACTTC
TRBJ2-7 | . | TRBV2 | few | CASSSSYEQYF | TGTGCCAGCAGTTCTTCTTACGAGCAGTACTTC
TRBJ1-1 | . | TRBV9 | . | CASSVATEGNTEAFF | TGTGCCAGCAGCGTAGCTACCGAGGGGAACACTGAAGCTTTCTTT
TRBJ2-5 | . | TRBV5-4 | . | CASSPKGGYQETQYF | TGTGCCAGCAGCCCTAAGGGCGGGTACCAAGAGACCCAGTACTTC
TRBJ2-7 | TRBD1 | TRBV29-1 | once | CSATQGSKGEEQYF | TGCAGCGCCACACAGGGGAGTAAAGGGGAAGAGCAGTACTTC
TRBJ2-7 | . | TRBV7-2 | . | CASSFQYEQYF | TGTGCCAGCAGCTTCCAGTACGAGCAGTACTTC
TRBJ2-1 | TRBD2 | TRBV19 | once | CASSISLLAGGRGNEQFF | TGTGCCAGTAGTATATCCCTCCTAGCGGGAGGGCGAGGAAATGAGCAGTTCTTC
TRBJ1-5 | . | TRBV6-1 | . | CASSEQRTENQPQHF | TGTGCCAGCAGTGAACAGAGGACAGAGAATCAGCCCCAGCATTTT
TRBJ1-4 | . | TRBV4-1 | few | CASSQEARGFEKLFF | TGCGCCAGCAGCCAAGAAGCCAGGGGCTTTGAAAAACTGTTTTTT
TRBJ1-3 | . | TRBV7-9 | . | CASSLTGSSGNTIYF | TGTGCCAGCAGCTTAACGGGGAGCTCTGGAAACACCATATATTTT
TRBJ1-1 | TRBD1 | TRBV29-1 | . | CSVRQGGTEAFF | TGCAGCGTTAGACAGGGGGGCACTGAAGCTTTCTTT
TRBJ1-1 | . | TRBV7-9 | . | CASSLASHTEAFF | TGTGCCAGCAGCTTAGCTAGTCACACTGAAGCTTTCTTT
TRBJ1-5 | . | TRBV10-3 | . | CAISETDSNQPQHF | TGTGCCATCAGTGAGACTGATAGCAATCAGCCCCAGCATTTT
TRBJ1-4 | TRBD1 | TRBV5-6 | . | CASSLYGTGLEKLFF | TGTGCCAGCAGCTTGTATGGGACAGGGCTCGAAAAACTGTTTTTT